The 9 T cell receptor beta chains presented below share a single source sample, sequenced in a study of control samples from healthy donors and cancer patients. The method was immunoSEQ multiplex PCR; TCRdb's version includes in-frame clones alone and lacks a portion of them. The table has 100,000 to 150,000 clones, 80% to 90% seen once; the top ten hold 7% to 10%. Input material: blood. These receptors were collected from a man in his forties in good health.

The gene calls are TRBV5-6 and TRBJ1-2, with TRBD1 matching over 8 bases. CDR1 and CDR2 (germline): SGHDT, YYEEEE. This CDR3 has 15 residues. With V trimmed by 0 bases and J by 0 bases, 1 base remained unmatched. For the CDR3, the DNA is TGTGCCAGCAGCTTGGGGACAGGGACTAACTATGGCTACACCTTC. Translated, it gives CASSLGTGTNYGYTF.

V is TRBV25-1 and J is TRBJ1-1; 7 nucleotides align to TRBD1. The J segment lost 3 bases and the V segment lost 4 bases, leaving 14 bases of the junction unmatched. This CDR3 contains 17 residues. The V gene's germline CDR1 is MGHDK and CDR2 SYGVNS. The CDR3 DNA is TGTGCCAGCAGTGCCCTACAAGGCGCCCAGGGGGACACTGAAGCTTTCTTT. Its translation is CASSALQGAQGDTEAFF.

The chain's CDR3 is CASSTPGQNSPLHF. CDR3 in DNA: TGTGCCAGCAGCACGCCGGGACAGAATTCACCCCTCCACTTT. The gene calls are TRBV6-2 or TRBV6-3 and TRBJ1-6; TRBD1 aligns across 7 bases. CDR3 length: 14 residues. The V segment lost 6 bases and the J segment 7 bases; nucleotides outside the gene matches: 6. Germline CDR1 reads MNHEY; CDR2 reads SVGEGT.

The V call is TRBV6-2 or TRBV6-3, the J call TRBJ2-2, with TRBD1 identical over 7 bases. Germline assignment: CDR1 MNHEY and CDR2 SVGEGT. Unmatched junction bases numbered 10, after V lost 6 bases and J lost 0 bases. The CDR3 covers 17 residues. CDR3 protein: CASSRDSLTSNTGELFF. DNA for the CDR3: TGTGCCAGCAGCCGGGACAGCTTGACCTCGAACACCGGGGAGCTGTTTTTT.

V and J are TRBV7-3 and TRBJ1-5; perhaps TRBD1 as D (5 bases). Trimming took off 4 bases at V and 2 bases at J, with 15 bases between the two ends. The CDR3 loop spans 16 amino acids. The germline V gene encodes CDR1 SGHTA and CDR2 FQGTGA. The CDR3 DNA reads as TGTGCCAGCAGCTACCCCCAGGGAGGCGGCAATCAGCCCCAGCATTTT. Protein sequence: CASSYPQGGGNQPQHF.

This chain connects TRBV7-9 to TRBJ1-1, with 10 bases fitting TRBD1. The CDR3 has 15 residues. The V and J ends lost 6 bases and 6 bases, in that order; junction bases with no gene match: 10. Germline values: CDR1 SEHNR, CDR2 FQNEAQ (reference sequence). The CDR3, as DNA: TGTGCCAGCAGTAGCCGGGACAGGGGAATCGCTGAAGCTTTCTTT. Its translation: CASSSRDRGIAEAFF.

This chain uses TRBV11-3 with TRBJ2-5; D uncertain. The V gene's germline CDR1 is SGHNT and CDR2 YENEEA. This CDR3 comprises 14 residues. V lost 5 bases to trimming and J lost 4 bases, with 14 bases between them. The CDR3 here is CASSPPVVPETQYF. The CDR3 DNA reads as TGTGCCAGCAGCCCCCCCGTAGTGCCAGAGACCCAGTACTTC.

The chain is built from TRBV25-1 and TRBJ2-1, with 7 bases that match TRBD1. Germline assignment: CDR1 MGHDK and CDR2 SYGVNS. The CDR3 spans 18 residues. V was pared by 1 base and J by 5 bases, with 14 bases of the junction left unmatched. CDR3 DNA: TGTGCCAGCAGTGAATCCCAGACCGGGACAGAGAAGAACAATGAGCAGTTCTTC. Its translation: CASSESQTGTEKNNEQFF.

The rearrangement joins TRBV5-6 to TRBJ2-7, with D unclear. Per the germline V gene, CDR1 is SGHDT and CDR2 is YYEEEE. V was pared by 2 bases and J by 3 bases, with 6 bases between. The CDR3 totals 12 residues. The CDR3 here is CASSLSIYEQYF. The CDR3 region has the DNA TGTGCCAGCAGCTTATCTATCTACGAGCAGTACTTC.